Following are 19 T cell receptor beta chains from one sample sequenced in a study of patients and donors after allogeneic stem cell transplantation (dated by TCRdb to 2018 to 2020). The library was made by RT-PCR. The instrument was a NextSeq 550. TCRdb took the public reads, trimmed them with fastp at Q25, ran MiXCR for clone calling and kept in-frame beta chains. Merged by CDR3 protein, the rows form single entries marked with the most common genes and DNA. Here the sample has approximately 410,000 distinct CDR3 sequences; 16% occur a single time. Roughly 7% of the sample is held by the ten biggest clonotypes. Specimen: blood, either unsorted or a sorted T cell fraction (not recorded which). Receptors originate from a human donor who was either an allogeneic HSCT recipient or a stem cell or donor lymphocyte infusion donor (not recorded which). It is not recorded whose cells these are; they may come from a transplant donor.

There are many counts of this clonotype. The chain is built from TRBV5-5 and TRBJ1-5, with D hard to call. The CDR3 is made up of 15 amino acids. The germline V and J ends were trimmed by 0 bases and 0 bases, with 7 bases remaining between them. The V gene's germline CDR1 is SGHKS and CDR2 YYEKEE (reference sequence). In nucleotides, the CDR3 is TGTGCCAGCAGCTTGGACAGTTATAGCAATCAGCCCCAGCATTTT. Translated, it gives CASSLDSYSNQPQHF.

The chain has TRBV15 and TRBJ2-5; D is perhaps TRBD1 or TRBD2 (5 bases each). Looked up from germline, CDR1 is LNHNV and CDR2 is YYDKDF (reference sequence). V dropped 0 bases and J dropped 7 bases, with 15 bases sitting between them. CDR3 length: 15 amino acids. As DNA, the CDR3 is TGTGCCACCAGCAGAGATATGAGGGGCGAAAGGACCCAGTACTTC. Its protein product is CATSRDMRGERTQYF.

This clonotype was picked up a small number of times. This chain connects TRBV12-3 or TRBV12-4 to TRBJ2-1, with D hard to call. CDR3 length equals 15 residues. The V end lost 8 bases, the J end lost 0 bases, and 14 bases lay between the germline ends. The CDR3 loop reads CASGPAPSSYNEQFF. As DNA, the CDR3 is TGTGCCAGCGGCCCTGCTCCTAGCTCCTACAATGAGCAGTTCTTC.

This clonotype has just a few counts. The V gene is TRBV20-1, the J gene TRBJ2-1, with 8 positions matching TRBD2. Germline loops: CDR1 DFQATT, CDR2 SNEGSKA (reference sequence). The CDR3 contains 14 residues. With 4 bases clipped from V and 5 bases from J, the junction kept 7 bases outside the gene matches. The chain's CDR3 is CSANRGGSDNEQFF. CDR3 nucleotide sequence: TGCAGTGCTAACCGGGGGGGCTCAGACAATGAGCAGTTCTTC.

The sample holds a few counts of this clonotype. The genes are TRBV11-3 and TRBJ1-1; D remains unclear. CDR1 is SGHNT and CDR2 is YENEEA in the germline V gene. V dropped 1 base and J dropped 6 bases, with 12 bases sitting between them. The CDR3 totals 14 residues. CDR3 region: CASSLVFSGSEAFF. CDR3 nucleotide sequence: TGTGCCAGCAGCTTAGTGTTCTCCGGATCTGAAGCTTTCTTT.

The chain employs TRBV20-1 and TRBJ2-5; no reliable D call. The CDR3 consists of 15 residues. Germline loops: CDR1 DFQATT, CDR2 SNEGSKA (reference sequence). Trimming stripped 2 bases from V and 0 bases from J, with 13 bases between. The DNA of the CDR3 is TGCAGTGCTAGAATTTACACTACGTACCAAGAGACCCAGTACTTC. Residues: CSARIYTTYQETQYF.

This clonotype has only a few counts. The chain has TRBV21-1 and TRBJ2-3; TRBD1 reflects the table's D call only, with no check against the DNA. TRBV21-1 is classified as a pseudogene. The CDR3 has 15 residues. This chain's CDR3 is CASSKDGQGSDTQYF. Written as DNA, the CDR3 is TGTGCCAGCAGCAAGGATGGACAGGGCTCAGATACGCAGTATTTT.

This clonotype has a handful of counts. The chain uses TRBV25-1 and TRBJ2-3; no clear D gene. V gave up 3 bases and J gave up 4 bases, with 8 bases separating them. CDR3 length: 13 amino acids. From germline, CDR1 is MGHDK and CDR2 SYGVNS. DNA of the CDR3: TGTGCCAGCAGTGAGGGAATAGCAGATACGCAGTATTTT. Residues: CASSEGIADTQYF.

The rearrangement links TRBV4-1 to TRBJ2-7; 8 nucleotides match TRBD1. The germline V gene has CDR1 MGHRA and CDR2 YSYEKL. CDR3 length equals 14 residues. After removal of 5 bases from V and 1 base from J, the junction contained 4 bases not matched to a gene. In DNA, the CDR3 is TGCGCCAGCAGCGAGACAGGGGCTTCCTACGAGCAGTACTTC. Translated: CASSETGASYEQYF.

This clonotype was counted at least ten times. V and J are TRBV20-1 and TRBJ1-4; D is unclear. The CDR3 extends over 16 amino acids. V lost 1 base, J lost 8 bases, and 20 bases lay in between. From germline, CDR1 is DFQATT and CDR2 SNEGSKA (reference sequence). The CDR3 sequence is CSARGRNGFLGEKLFF. CDR3 nucleotide sequence: TGCAGTGCTAGAGGGCGCAACGGCTTCTTGGGGGAAAAACTGTTTTTT.

This clonotype was recorded at least ten times. This chain joins TRBV5-1 and TRBJ1-1; tentative D call: TRBD1 (6 bases). Germline values: CDR1 SGHRS, CDR2 YFSETQ. The CDR3 consists of 14 residues. Trimming shortened V by 4 bases and J by 5 bases, and 15 bases separated the two germline ends. CDR3 in amino acids: CASSATTGGTEAFF. DNA for the CDR3: TGCGCCAGCAGCGCCACGACAGGAGGGACTGAAGCTTTCTTT.

The sample holds a few counts of this clonotype. The chain has TRBV27 and TRBJ2-7, with D possibly matching TRBD1 (6 bases). CDR1 MNHEY and CDR2 SMNVEV come from the germline V gene (reference sequence). V was pared by 4 bases and J by 0 bases, with 13 bases between. The CDR3 is made up of 15 amino acids. This CDR3 is CASSSRDTSSYEQYF. As DNA, the CDR3 is TGTGCCAGCAGTTCCCGGGACACCAGCTCCTACGAGCAGTACTTC.

V is TRBV6-2 or TRBV6-3 and J is TRBJ2-1, with TRBD2 as a possible D gene (7 bases). V lost 1 base and J 0 bases, leaving 13 bases between the germline ends. Germline-derived CDR1 and CDR2 are MNHEY and SVGEGT. The CDR3 consists of 17 residues. CDR3 DNA sequence: TGTGCCAGCAGTTACTTCGAGGGGGGGTCCTCCTACAATGAGCAGTTCTTC. Translated, it gives CASSYFEGGSSYNEQFF.

This clonotype was detected ten times or more. The chain uses TRBV5-1 and TRBJ2-4, with D maybe TRBD1 (5 bases). Germline V CDR1 and CDR2: SGHRS, YFSETQ. Trimming removed 4 bases from V and 0 bases from J, with 17 bases in between. The length of the CDR3 is 17 residues. This CDR3 reads CASSPVAGILAKNIQYF. For the CDR3, the DNA is TGCGCCAGCAGCCCGGTGGCAGGGATTTTAGCCAAAAACATTCAGTACTTC.

This clonotype was picked up one time. This rearrangement joins TRBV7-3 to TRBJ2-3, with 11 bases lining up with TRBD2. This CDR3 is 15 amino acids long. From germline, CDR1 is SGHTA and CDR2 FQGTGA. With 5 bases clipped from V and 4 bases from J, the junction kept 5 bases outside the gene matches. CDR3 bases: TGTGCCAGCAGCGTTAGCGGGGGGGCCGCAGATACGCAGTATTTT. It yields the protein CASSVSGGAADTQYF.

The chain uses TRBV5-1 and TRBJ2-7, with D possibly being TRBD2 (6 bases). Deletions cut 4 bases from V and 7 bases from J, with 12 bases between. From germline, CDR1 is SGHRS and CDR2 YFSETQ. The CDR3 runs 12 residues. The CDR3 region is CASSGGLWEQYF. The CDR3 nucleotides are TGCGCCAGCAGCGGGGGACTTTGGGAGCAGTACTTC.

This clonotype showed up many times. This chain uses TRBV29-1 with TRBJ2-5; D not certain. V lost 6 bases to trimming and J lost 3 bases, with 11 bases between them. The germline CDR1 and CDR2 sequences are SQVTM and ANQGSEA. The CDR3 length is 12 residues. The CDR3 DNA is TGCAGCGTCCAAAGACTTAAAGAGACCCAGTACTTC. It yields the protein CSVQRLKETQYF.

This clonotype was seen more than once but under ten times. The V and J genes are TRBV6-1 and TRBJ2-3; 12 nucleotides line up with TRBD2. V shed 6 bases and J 0 bases; nucleotides not matched to a gene: 4. This CDR3 is built from 16 residues. Germline V gives CDR1 MNHNS, CDR2 SASEGT. The CDR3 reads CASRTSGSVSTDTQYF. CDR3 in DNA: TGTGCCAGCAGGACTAGCGGGAGCGTTAGCACAGATACGCAGTATTTT.

At least ten counts were recorded for this clonotype. The V gene is TRBV5-1, the J gene TRBJ1-1, with 7 bases that match TRBD1. V gave up 4 bases and J gave up 0 bases; unmatched junction bases: 9. Looked up from germline, CDR1 is SGHRS and CDR2 is YFSETQ. The CDR3 extends over 16 amino acids. As DNA, the CDR3 is TGCGCCAGCAGCCTCCGGGACAGCAGGATGAACACTGAAGCTTTCTTT. Amino acid sequence: CASSLRDSRMNTEAFF.